The present entry profiles one T cell receptor beta chain with its context. TCRdb reprocessed the PCR reads with MiXCR, giving one entry per CDR3 protein. The sample lists 3,500 to 4,500 distinct CDR3 sequences; about 61% were seen once. The sample is drawn from a study of CD4 and CD8 cells across lung adenocarcinoma regions. The CDR3 is made up of 15 amino acids. Between the trimmed V and J ends, which lost 1 base and 7 bases, there was a span of 11 bases. Looked up from germline, CDR1 is SGHTA and CDR2 is FQGNSA. The chain recombines TRBV7-2 with TRBJ1-6; D is possibly TRBD1 (6 bases). The clonotype was recovered from a male donor with lung adenocarcinoma. The CD4 and CD8 labels of this study may be unreliable. Sequencing was done on a sample of CD4+ T cells from the center of a lung tumor. CDR3 in DNA: TGTGCCAGCAGCTTAGGAGGGACACTGAATTCACCCCTCCACTTT. This codes for CASSLGGTLNSPLHF. Supplemented by reference TRBV7-2 and TRBJ1-6, the full variable domain reads GAGVSQSPSNKVTEKGKDVELRCDPISGHTALYWYRQSLGQGLEFLIYFQGNSAPDKSGLPSDRFSAERTGGSVSTLTIQRTQQEDSAVYLCASSLGGTLNSPLHFGNGTRLTVT.